This entry is about one T cell receptor beta chain. The antigen is not known. Primers for the PCR totalled 60 Vbeta and 13 Jbeta. Measured with immunoSEQ multiplex PCR; TCRdb has only the in-frame clones, and not every one. The repertoire has approximately 200,000 clones, 65% to 75% of them found once; the top ten carry about 5%. The data are from a study of cytomegalovirus exposure and HLA in healthy donors. General study points: In a later analysis, the majority of CMV-associated beta chains seemingly showed HLA restriction. The classifier reportedly diagnosed cytomegalovirus status with high specificity and sensitivity. CMV serostatus was the only recorded immune exposure for donors.

Germline V lookup: CDR1 SGHTA, CDR2 FQGNSA. Trimming shortened V by 1 base and J by 5 bases, and 8 bases separated the two germline ends. This CDR3 has 13 residues. Sequenced material: PBMCs. The receptor's source is a man aged 30 to 45 in good health and CMV-seropositive. V and J are TRBV7-2 and TRBJ1-2; D not resolved. The CDR3 protein is CASSLGGGYGYTF. As DNA, the CDR3 is TGTGCCAGCAGCTTAGGAGGCGGGTATGGCTACACCTTC.